This paragraph covers one T cell receptor (beta chain) sequence. This clonotype was seen ten or more times. It lacks a known antigen. No base quality values were provided; no much bigger clone lies one nucleotide off. These data belong to a study of T cells in Graves' hyperthyroidism and ophthalmopathy (dated by TCRdb to between 2018 and 2021). As for the study more broadly: Peripheral blood samples were taken at initial diagnosis, before any treatment was given. Once sampling was done, hyperthyroidism patients were given methimazole at a starting dose of 30 mg daily, whereas ophthalmopathy patients were given high-dose intravenous methylprednisolone. TCR V-J signatures able to tell the groups apart were searched for in a discovery cohort of 95 to 100 patients, of whom fewer than 45 had Graves' ophthalmopathy and roughly 57 had stable Graves' hyperthyroidism. In more than five Graves' hyperthyroidism patients, the study also compared T-cell repertoires from thyroid tissue with T-cell repertoires from blood. The paper describes TCR Vbeta CDR3 sequencing of 120 to 150 peripheral blood samples, made up of 43 ophthalmopathy patients, approximately 76 hyperthyroidism patients and 17 progressor patients. For training and testing, the approximately 92 patients in the discovery cohort were randomly divided in a 7:3 ratio. An independent validation cohort of around 19 hyperthyroidism patients and 17 patients who later progressed to ophthalmopathy tested prospective prediction of ophthalmopathy.

Trimming takes 3 bases from V and 8 bases from J, and the germline ends sit 8 bases apart. The CDR3, from cysteine to phenylalanine, totals 13 residues. Only the CDR3 DNA is retained, 39 bases long and in frame from the first base. The TCR beta CDR3 regions were amplified from RNA transcripts. A first-round RT-PCR of the TCR CDR3 used the HTBI primer set with the Qiagen OneStep RT-PCR kit. A second multiplex PCR round built the libraries, followed by size selection and purification. The libraries were sequenced on an Illumina HiSeq2000 using paired-end 100 bp reads. Concerning the study's data processing: SOAPnuke was used to process the raw data, throwing out any read that contained adapters or uncalled bases, had a mean Phred below 15, or lacked an exact constant-primer or identifier match. COPE v1.2.5 was used to merge the high-quality paired reads, and each unique nucleotide sequence was defined as a clonotype. MiTCR v1.1 was used to align the clonotypes against IMGT TRBV, TRBD and TRBJ reference segments. The analysis was restricted to V-J combinations with a frequency above 0.0001, which together covered 99% to 99.2% of the repertoires. A TCS score was defined as the ratio of F50 (clonal expansion) to E x V (chaos), with BLOSUM62-based TCRdist applied between CDR3 peptides within each V-J. Welch's t-statistics and random forest reduced approximately 520 V-J features to about 13, which were used in a naive Bayes classifier (R e1071). The public reads were reanalyzed by TCRdb: fastp trimming at Q25, MiXCR alignment, in-frame beta chains only. Rows are combined by CDR3 protein, so each entry shows the most common genes and DNA. TCRdb assigned the V and J calls; the authors' analysis was not used. For this sample the table gives a few hundred thousand distinct CDR3 sequences, of which less than 15% were detected only once. About an eighth of the sample is taken by the ten largest.

What the authors observed across the whole study: No statistical method was used to fix the sample size in advance, and group allocation was not hidden from the investigators. In cross-validation, a model built on a 13 V-J signature told ophthalmopathy apart from stable hyperthyroidism with 85% to 90% sensitivity and approximately 81% specificity, and in testing the same model reached 80%/75%. Most expanded thyroid clonotypes (frequency above 0.001) were also detected in blood, suggesting blood repertoires may reflect thyroid immune responses. In validation, the model predicted progression to ophthalmopathy a median of roughly 6.2 months before onset, with roughly 70% sensitivity and 72.22% specificity.

Hyperthyroidism patients were newly diagnosed, with disease duration under 2 months, and aged 18 to 65 years. Exclusion was applied to patients with uncontrolled infections, other autoimmune diseases, pregnancy or lactation. Clinical symptoms, serum thyroxine and TRAb, thyroid ultrasound, and orbital computed tomography formed the basis for the diagnoses. Blood from progressor patients was collected at the time of first diagnosis with hyperthyroidism, before any ophthalmopathy symptoms had appeared. PBMCs were isolated from more than 9 ml of fresh peripheral blood by Ficoll-Paque density gradient centrifugation. Progressor patients were first diagnosed with Graves' hyperthyroidism and then developed ophthalmopathy during follow-up. Total RNA was extracted using Trizol reagent, and RNA quality was assessed on an Agilent 2100 Bioanalyzer.

The chain uses TRBV12-3 or TRBV12-4 and TRBJ1-6, with TRBD1 perhaps the D gene, on 6 matching bases. Sequenced material: blood. This clonotype was obtained from a woman aged 40-49 years with Graves' hyperthyroidism that later progressed to Graves' ophthalmopathy. The CDR3 sequence is CASSFYRDSPLHF. The bases are TGTGCCAGCAGTTTTTACAGGGATTCACCCCTCCACTTT.